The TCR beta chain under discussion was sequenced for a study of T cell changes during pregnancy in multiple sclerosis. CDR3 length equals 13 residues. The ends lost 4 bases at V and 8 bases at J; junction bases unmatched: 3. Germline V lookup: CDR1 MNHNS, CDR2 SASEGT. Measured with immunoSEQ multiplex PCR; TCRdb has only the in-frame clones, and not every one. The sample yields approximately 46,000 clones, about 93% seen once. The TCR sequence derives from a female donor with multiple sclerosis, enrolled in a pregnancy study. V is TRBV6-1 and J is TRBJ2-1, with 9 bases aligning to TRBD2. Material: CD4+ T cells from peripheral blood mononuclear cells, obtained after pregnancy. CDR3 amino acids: CASSGSGRDEQFF. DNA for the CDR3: TGTGCCAGCAGTGGTAGCGGGAGAGATGAGCAGTTCTTC.